The 8 T cell receptor beta chains listed next were all sequenced from one sample in a study of T cells in localized non-small cell lung cancer. The data were produced by immunoSEQ multiplex PCR, yet TCRdb's version contains in-frame clones alone and is incomplete. Among roughly 40,000 clones, 81% were seen once, and the ten largest hold less than 9.5%. The sample consisted of peripheral blood mononuclear cells, taken before any cancer treatment. The origin of the receptors is a male donor older than 55 with stage II lung adenocarcinoma.

The chain couples TRBV9 to TRBJ2-7; TRBD2 matches 8 bases. Germline V lookup: CDR1 SGDLS, CDR2 YYNGEE. This CDR3 is built from 17 residues. V lost 4 bases, J lost 1 base, and 13 bases stayed unmatched. The CDR3 nucleotides read TGTGCCAGCAGCCCCCGGACGGGAGGGCCTCTTTCCTACGAGCAGTACTTC. This codes for CASSPRTGGPLSYEQYF.

This chain connects TRBV2 to TRBJ2-7; unclear D gene. Trimming shortened V by 8 bases and J by 1 base, and 12 bases separated the two germline ends. Germline V gene lookup returns CDR1 SNHLY and CDR2 FYNNEI. The CDR3 consists of 13 residues. The CDR3 reads CASHTTTSYEQYF. The CDR3 DNA reads TGTGCCAGCCACACTACCACATCCTACGAGCAGTACTTC.

The chain uses TRBV6-6 and TRBJ2-2; D gene uncertain. The CDR3 is 11 amino acids. Germline lookup yields CDR1 MNHNY and CDR2 SVGAGI (reference sequence). V shed 9 bases and J shed 6 bases, with 8 bases lying between them. The CDR3, as DNA: TGTGCCAGTCAACGGTCCGGGGAGCTGTTTTTT. It is translated as CASQRSGELFF.

The V gene is TRBV4-1, the J gene TRBJ1-5; D is possibly TRBD1 (5 bases). There are 16 residues in the CDR3. CDR1 is MGHRA and CDR2 is YSYEKL in the germline V gene. Trimming removed 0 bases at V and 9 bases at J, with 18 bases between. CDR3 loop: CASSQDGAAILGPQHF. The CDR3 bases are TGCGCCAGCAGCCAAGATGGGGCAGCGATATTGGGGCCCCAGCATTTT.

In nucleotides, the CDR3 is TGCGCCAGCAGCTTGGCCACTGGAAAAGGAAACACCATATATTTT. Its protein is CASSLATGKGNTIYF. The V call is TRBV5-1, the J call TRBJ1-3; D gene unclear. With 0 bases removed from V and 4 bases from J, the gap between germline ends came to 11 bases. The CDR3 sequence is 15 residues long. CDR1 is SGHRS and CDR2 is YFSETQ in the germline V gene.

The chain combines TRBV23-1 with TRBJ2-7; TRBD1 might be the D (5 bases). TRBV23-1 is reported as an ORF; its role is uncertain. The ends were cut back, 0 bases at V and 0 bases at J, with 9 bases in the middle. The CDR3 covers 15 residues. CDR3 loop: CASSQSTGNSYEQYF. The CDR3 nucleotides are TGCGCCAGCAGTCAATCTACAGGTAACTCCTACGAGCAGTACTTC.

This clone was detected a few times. This chain joins TRBV30 and TRBJ1-2; D unclear. V lost 1 base and J lost 8, with 14 bases in between. Germline V gene lookup returns CDR1 GTSNPN and CDR2 SVGIG (reference sequence). The CDR3 runs 13 residues. CDR3 nucleotides: TGTGCCTGGAGTGGCCCGAGGGTAGGGGGCTACACCTTC. Translating it yields CAWSGPRVGGYTF. Combining the CDR3 with reference TRBV30 and TRBJ1-2 gives the whole variable domain SQTIHQWPATLVQPVGSPLSLECTVEGTSNPNLYWYRQAAGRGLQLLFYSVGIGQISSEVPQNLSASRPQDRQFILSSKKLLLSDSGFYLCAWSGPRVGGYTFGSGTRLTVV.

The chain uses TRBV7-2 and TRBJ1-1; D perhaps matches TRBD1 (5 bases). Germline-derived CDR1 and CDR2 are SGHTA and FQGNSA. Trimming pared 5 bases from V and 4 bases from J, leaving 17 bases between. This CDR3 is 15 amino acids long. The chain's CDR3 is CASSSRDARSTEAFF. CDR3 DNA: TGTGCCAGCAGCAGCCGGGACGCTAGGAGCACTGAAGCTTTCTTT.